This T cell receptor beta chain comes out of a study of T-cell reconstitution after alpha-beta-depleted transplantation in children. The study, taken as a whole, reports: Expanded graft clones numbering several hundred reportedly gave rise to alpha-beta T cells about two months after transplant. Newly produced T cells mostly provided counts and TCRbeta diversity after one year, as hyperexpanded clones declined. Surviving recipient cells, namely T cells and thymic progenitors, were the source of high day-60 TCRbeta diversity in some patients.

Details on this clonotype: Its matching antigen is unknown.

Preparing the TCRbeta library involved the use of unique molecular identifiers. Each CDR3 protein gets one entry after TCRdb re-called the PCR reads with MiXCR. The sample yields more than 90,000 distinct CDR3 sequences, 10% seen once. The specimen was PBMCs, collected before TCRalphabeta/CD19-depleted stem cell transplant. This receptor was taken from a boy younger than 10 with acute lymphoblastic leukemia, due to receive a stem cell transplant.

The CDR3 bases are TGCAGTGCTAGATTCCAGGGGGACTACGAGCAGTACTTC. Its translation is CSARFQGDYEQYF. The chain links TRBV20-1 to TRBJ2-7, with 7 positions matching TRBD1. Germline V gene lookup returns CDR1 DFQATT and CDR2 SNEGSKA (reference sequence). The CDR3 consists of 13 residues. V was pared by 2 bases and J by 3 bases, with 4 bases of the junction left unmatched.